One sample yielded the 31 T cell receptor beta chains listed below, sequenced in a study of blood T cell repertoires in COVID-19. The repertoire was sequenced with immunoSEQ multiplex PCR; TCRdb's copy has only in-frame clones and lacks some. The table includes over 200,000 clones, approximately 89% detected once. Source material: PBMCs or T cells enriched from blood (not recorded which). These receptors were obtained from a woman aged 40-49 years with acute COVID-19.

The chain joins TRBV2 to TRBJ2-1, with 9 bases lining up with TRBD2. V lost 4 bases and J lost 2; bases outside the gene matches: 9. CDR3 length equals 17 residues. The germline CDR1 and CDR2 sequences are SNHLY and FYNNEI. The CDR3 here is CASSGVGQRGAYNEQFF. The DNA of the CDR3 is TGTGCCAGCAGTGGGGTGGGTCAGCGGGGGGCCTACAATGAGCAGTTCTTC.

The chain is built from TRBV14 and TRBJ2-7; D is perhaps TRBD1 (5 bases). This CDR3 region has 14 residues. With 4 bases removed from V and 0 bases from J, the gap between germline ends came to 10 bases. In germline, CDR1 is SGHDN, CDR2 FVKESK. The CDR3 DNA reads TGTGCCAGCAGCCGATGGGGCGGCTCCTACGAGCAGTACGTC. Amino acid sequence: CASSRWGGSYEQYV.

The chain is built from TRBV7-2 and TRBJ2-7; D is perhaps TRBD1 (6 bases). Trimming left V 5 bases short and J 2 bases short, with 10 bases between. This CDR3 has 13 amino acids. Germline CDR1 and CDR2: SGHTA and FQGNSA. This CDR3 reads CASSVGQTYEQYF. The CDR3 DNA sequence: TGTGCCAGCAGCGTGGGACAAACCTACGAGCAGTACTTC. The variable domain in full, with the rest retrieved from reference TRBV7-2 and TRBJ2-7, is GAGVSQSPSNKVTEKGKDVELRCDPISGHTALYWYRQSLGQGLEFLIYFQGNSAPDKSGLPSDRFSAERTGGSVSTLTIQRTQQEDSAVYLCASSVGQTYEQYFGPGTRLTVT.

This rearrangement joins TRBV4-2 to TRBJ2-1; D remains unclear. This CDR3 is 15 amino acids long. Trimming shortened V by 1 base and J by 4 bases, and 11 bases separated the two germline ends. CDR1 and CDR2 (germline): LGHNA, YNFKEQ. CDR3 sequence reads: CASSQVGQAYNEQFF. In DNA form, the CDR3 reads TGTGCCAGCAGCCAAGTGGGCCAGGCGTACAATGAGCAGTTCTTC.

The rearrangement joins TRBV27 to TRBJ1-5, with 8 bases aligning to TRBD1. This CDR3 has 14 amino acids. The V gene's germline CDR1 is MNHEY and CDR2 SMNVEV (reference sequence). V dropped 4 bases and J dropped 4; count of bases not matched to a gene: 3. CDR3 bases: TGTGCCAGCAGTTCCGACAGGGGAAATCAGCCCCAGCATTTT. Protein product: CASSSDRGNQPQHF.

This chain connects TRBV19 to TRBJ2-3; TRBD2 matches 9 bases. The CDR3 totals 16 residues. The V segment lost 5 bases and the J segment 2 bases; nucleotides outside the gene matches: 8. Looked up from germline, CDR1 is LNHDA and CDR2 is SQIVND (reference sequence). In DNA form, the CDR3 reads TGTGCCAGTAGTCCTGTACGACTAGCGGACACAGATACGCAGTATTTT. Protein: CASSPVRLADTDTQYF.

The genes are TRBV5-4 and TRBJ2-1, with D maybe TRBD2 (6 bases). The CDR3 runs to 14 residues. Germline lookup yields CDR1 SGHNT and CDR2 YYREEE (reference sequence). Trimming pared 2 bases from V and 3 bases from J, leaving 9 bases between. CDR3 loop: CASSFPGVYNEQFF. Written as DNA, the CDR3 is TGTGCCAGCAGCTTTCCGGGGGTCTACAATGAGCAGTTCTTC.

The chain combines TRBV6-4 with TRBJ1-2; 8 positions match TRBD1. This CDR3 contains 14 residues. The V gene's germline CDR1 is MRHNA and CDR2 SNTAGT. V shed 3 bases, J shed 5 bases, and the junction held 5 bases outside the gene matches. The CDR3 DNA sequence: TGTGCCAGCAGTGAGGGACAGGAGGGGTATGGCTACACCTTC. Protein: CASSEGQEGYGYTF.

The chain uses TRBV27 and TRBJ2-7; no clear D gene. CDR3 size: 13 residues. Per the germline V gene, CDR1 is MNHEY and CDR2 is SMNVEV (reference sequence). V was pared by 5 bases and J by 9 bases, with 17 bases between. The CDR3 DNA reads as TGTGCCAGCAGTAGCAGGTCGGTACCGTTGCAGTACGTC. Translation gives CASSSRSVPLQYV.

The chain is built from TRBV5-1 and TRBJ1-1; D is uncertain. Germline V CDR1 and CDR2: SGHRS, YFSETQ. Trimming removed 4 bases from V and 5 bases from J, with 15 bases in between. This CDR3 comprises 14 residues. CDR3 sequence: CASSPQAGGTEAFF. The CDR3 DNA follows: TGCGCCAGCAGCCCCCAGGCGGGTGGAACTGAAGCTTTCTTT.

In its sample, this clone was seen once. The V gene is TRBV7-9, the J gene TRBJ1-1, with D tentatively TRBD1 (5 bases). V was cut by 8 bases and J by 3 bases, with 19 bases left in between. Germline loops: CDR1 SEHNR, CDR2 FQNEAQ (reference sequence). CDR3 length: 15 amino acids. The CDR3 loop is CASVKRGELDTEAFF. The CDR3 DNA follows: TGTGCCAGCGTCAAGCGGGGGGAACTAGACACTGAAGCTTTCTTT.

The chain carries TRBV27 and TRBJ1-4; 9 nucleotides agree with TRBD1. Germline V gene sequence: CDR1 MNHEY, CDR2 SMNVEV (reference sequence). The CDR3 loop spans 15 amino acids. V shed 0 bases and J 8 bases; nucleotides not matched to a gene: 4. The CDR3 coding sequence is TGTGCCAGCAGTTTATCGGACAGGGGATGGGAAAAACTGTTTTTT. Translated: CASSLSDRGWEKLFF.

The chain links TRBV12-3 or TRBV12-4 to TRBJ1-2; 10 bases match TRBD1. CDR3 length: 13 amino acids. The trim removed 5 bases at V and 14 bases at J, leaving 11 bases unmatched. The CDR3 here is CASSTGQGPRITF. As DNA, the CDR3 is TGTGCCAGCAGTACGGGACAGGGGCCGAGAATAACCTTC.

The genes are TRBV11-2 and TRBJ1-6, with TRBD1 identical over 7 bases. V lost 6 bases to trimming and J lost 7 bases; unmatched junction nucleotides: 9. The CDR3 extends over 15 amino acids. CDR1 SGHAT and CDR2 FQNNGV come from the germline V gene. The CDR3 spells CASSPRQGRNSPLHF. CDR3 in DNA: TGTGCCAGCAGTCCACGACAGGGAAGGAATTCACCCCTCCACTTT. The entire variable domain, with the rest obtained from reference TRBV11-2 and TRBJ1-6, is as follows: EAGVAQSPRYKIIEKRQSVAFWCNPISGHATLYWYQQILGQGPKLLIQFQNNGVVDDSQLPKDRFSAERLKGVDSTLKIQPAKLEDSAVYLCASSPRQGRNSPLHFGNGTRLTVT.

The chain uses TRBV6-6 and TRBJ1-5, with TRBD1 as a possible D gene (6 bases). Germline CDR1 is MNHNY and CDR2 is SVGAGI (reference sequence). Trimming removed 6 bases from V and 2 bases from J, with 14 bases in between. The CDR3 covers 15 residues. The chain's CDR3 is CASRGARAGNQPQHF. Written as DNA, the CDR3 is TGTGCCAGCAGGGGGGCCAGGGCTGGCAATCAGCCCCAGCATTTT.

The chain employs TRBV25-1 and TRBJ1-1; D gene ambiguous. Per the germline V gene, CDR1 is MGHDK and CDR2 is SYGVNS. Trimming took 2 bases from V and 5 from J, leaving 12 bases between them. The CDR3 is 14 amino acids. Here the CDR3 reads CASSELSGRTEAFF. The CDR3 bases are TGTGCCAGCAGTGAACTCTCGGGTCGGACTGAAGCTTTCTTT.

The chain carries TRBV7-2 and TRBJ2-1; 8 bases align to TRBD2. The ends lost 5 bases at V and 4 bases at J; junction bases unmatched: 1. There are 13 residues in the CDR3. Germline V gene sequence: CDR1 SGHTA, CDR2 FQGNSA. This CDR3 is CASSAGGYNEQFF. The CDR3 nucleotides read TGTGCCAGCAGCGCGGGGGGTTACAATGAGCAGTTCTTC.

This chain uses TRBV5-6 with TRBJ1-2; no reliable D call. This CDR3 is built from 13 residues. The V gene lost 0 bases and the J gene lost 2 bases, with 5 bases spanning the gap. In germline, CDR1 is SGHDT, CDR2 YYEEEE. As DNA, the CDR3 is TGTGCCAGCAGCTTGGGGCAGAACTATGGCTACACCTTC. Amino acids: CASSLGQNYGYTF.

The CDR3 reads CASSPRGGEGNTEAFF. In DNA form, the CDR3 reads TGCGCCAGCAGCCCACGTGGAGGGGAGGGGAACACTGAAGCTTTCTTT. The chain couples TRBV5-1 to TRBJ1-1, with D possibly being TRBD1 (5 bases). V shed 4 bases and J shed 1 base, with 17 bases lying between them. Germline V gives CDR1 SGHRS, CDR2 YFSETQ. This CDR3 region has 16 residues.

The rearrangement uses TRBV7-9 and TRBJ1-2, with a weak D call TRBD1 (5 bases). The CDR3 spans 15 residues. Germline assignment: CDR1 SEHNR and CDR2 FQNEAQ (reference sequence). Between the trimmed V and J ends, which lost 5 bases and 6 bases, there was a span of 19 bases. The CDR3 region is CASSRQGRESDGYTF. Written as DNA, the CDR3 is TGTGCCAGCAGCCGGCAGGGCAGGGAAAGTGATGGCTACACCTTC.

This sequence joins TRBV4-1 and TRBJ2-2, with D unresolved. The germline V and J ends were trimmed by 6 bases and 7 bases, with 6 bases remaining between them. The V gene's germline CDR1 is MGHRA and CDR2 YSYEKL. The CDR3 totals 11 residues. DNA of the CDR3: TGCGCCAGCAGTCGGTACGGGGAGCTGTTTTTT. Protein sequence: CASSRYGELFF.

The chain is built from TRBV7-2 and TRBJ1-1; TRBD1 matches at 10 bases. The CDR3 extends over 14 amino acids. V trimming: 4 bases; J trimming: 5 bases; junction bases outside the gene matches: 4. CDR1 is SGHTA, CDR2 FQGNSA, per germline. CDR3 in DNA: TGTGCCAGCAGCTCCGACAGGGGGCGAACTGAAGCTTTCTTT. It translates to CASSSDRGRTEAFF.

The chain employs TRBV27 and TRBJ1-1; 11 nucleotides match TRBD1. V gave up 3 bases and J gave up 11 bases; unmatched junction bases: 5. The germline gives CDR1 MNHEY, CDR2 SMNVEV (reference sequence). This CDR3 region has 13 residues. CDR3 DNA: TGTGCCAGCAGTTTGGACAGGGGGCGATGGGCTTTCTTT. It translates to CASSLDRGRWAFF.

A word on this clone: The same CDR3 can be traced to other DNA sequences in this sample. This CDR3 reads CASSYGSSGNTIYF. CDR3 in DNA: TGTGCCAGCAGTTACGGTAGCTCTGGAAACACCATATATTTT. The J gene is TRBJ1-3, the V gene TRBV6-5, with D unresolved. CDR1 MNHEY and CDR2 SVGAGI come from the germline V gene. This CDR3 region has 14 residues. V lost 2 bases, J lost 0 bases, and 5 bases lay in between.

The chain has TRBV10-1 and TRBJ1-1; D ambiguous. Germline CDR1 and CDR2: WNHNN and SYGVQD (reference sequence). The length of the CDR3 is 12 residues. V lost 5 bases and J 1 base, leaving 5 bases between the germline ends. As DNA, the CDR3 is TGCGCCAGCAGTCGGTCGAACACTGAAGCTTTCTTT. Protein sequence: CASSRSNTEAFF.

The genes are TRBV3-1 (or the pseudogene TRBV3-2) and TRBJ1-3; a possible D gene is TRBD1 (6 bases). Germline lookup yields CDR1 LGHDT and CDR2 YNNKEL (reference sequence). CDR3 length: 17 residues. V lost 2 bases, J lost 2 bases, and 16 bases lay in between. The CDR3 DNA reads TGTGCCAGCAGCCAATCGGGGACATTCTTTGCTGGAAACACCATATATTTT. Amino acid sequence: CASSQSGTFFAGNTIYF.

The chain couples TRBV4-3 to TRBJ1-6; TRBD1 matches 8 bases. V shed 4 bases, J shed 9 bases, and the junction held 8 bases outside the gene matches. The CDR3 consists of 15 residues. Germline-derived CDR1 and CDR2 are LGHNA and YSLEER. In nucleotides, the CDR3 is TGCGCCAGCAGCCGAGACTGGACAGGGCCTTCACCCCTCCACTTT. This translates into CASSRDWTGPSPLHF.

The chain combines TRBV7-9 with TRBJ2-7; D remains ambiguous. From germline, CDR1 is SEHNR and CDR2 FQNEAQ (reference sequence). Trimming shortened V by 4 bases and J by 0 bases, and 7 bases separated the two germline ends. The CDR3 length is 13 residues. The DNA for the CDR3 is TGTGCCAGCAGCTCGGAGAGCTCCTACGAGCAGTACTTC. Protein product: CASSSESSYEQYF.

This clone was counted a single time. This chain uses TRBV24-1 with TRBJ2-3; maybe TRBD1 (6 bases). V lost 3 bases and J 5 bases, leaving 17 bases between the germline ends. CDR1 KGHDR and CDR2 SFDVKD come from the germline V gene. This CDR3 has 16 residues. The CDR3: CATSDPRPRGLDTQYF. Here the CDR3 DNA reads TGTGCCACCAGTGATCCCCGGCCCAGGGGTTTAGATACGCAGTATTTT.

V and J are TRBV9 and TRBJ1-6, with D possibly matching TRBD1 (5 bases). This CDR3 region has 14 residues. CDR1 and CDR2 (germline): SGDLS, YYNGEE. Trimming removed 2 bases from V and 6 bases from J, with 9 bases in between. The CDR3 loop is CASSVGPLNSPLHF. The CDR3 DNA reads TGTGCCAGCAGCGTGGGGCCCCTTAATTCACCCCTCCACTTT.

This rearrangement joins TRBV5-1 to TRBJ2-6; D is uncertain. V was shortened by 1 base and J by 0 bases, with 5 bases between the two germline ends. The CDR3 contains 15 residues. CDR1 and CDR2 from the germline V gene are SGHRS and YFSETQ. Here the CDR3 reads CASSLLSSGANVLTF. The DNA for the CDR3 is TGCGCCAGCAGCTTGCTTAGCTCTGGGGCCAACGTCCTGACTTTC.